Each of the 19 T cell receptor beta chains below was sequenced from the same sample in a study of blood T cells in healthy people across ages. With a J-beta primer mix and a sample-barcoded 5' primer, a second PCR ran about 6 to 11 cycles. A single record per CDR3 protein comes from TCRdb applying MiXCR to the 5' RACE reads. The sample carries 550,000 to 800,000 distinct CDR3 sequences, roughly 21% recorded once. The sample taken for sequencing was blood. The receptors shown here come from a man aged 70-80 years in good health.

This chain connects TRBV6-6 to TRBJ1-4; 9 nucleotides line up with TRBD1. The CDR3 length is 15 residues. Germline-derived CDR1 and CDR2 are MNHNY and SVGAGI (reference sequence). V lost 7 bases, J lost 4 bases, and 7 bases stayed unmatched. The CDR3 nucleotides read TGTGCCAGCATCGCGGGGGGACAGGGTAATGAAAAACTGTTTTTT. This codes for CASIAGGQGNEKLFF.

This clonotype was recorded at least ten times. The J gene is TRBJ2-5, the V gene TRBV2; tentative D call: TRBD2 (6 bases). Germline CDR1 reads SNHLY; CDR2 reads FYNNEI. The CDR3 runs to 12 residues. V dropped 3 bases and J dropped 4 bases, with 6 bases sitting between them. The CDR3 loop reads CASSEEGETQYF. The DNA for the CDR3 is TGTGCCAGCAGTGAGGAGGGAGAGACCCAGTACTTC.

The chain combines TRBV28 with TRBJ2-5; 7 bases agree with TRBD1. TRBJ2-1 explains the end of the DNA better; the J call may be wrong. CDR1 MDHEN and CDR2 SYDVKM come from the germline V gene. CDR3 size: 15 residues. CDR3 in amino acids: CASRSDRVLDNEQFF. CDR3 sequence (DNA): TGTGCCAGCAGGTCCGACAGGGTCCTCGACAATGAGCAGTTCTTC.

In its sample, this clonotype was seen many times. The chain recombines TRBV11-2 with TRBJ2-1; 7 positions match TRBD2. The CDR3 totals 13 residues. From germline, CDR1 is SGHAT and CDR2 FQNNGV. V dropped 6 bases and J dropped 8; count of bases not matched to a gene: 7. The chain's CDR3 is CASSYTGGDEQFF. The CDR3 coding sequence is TGTGCCAGCAGTTATACTGGGGGGGATGAGCAGTTCTTC.

The chain joins TRBV18 to TRBJ1-4; TRBD1 agrees at 9 bases. CDR1 is KGHSH and CDR2 is LQKENI in the germline V gene. This CDR3 region has 15 residues. V lost 3 bases and J lost 7; bases outside the gene matches: 6. The CDR3 is CASSPRTGASEKLFF. DNA for the CDR3: TGTGCCAGCTCACCTCGGACAGGGGCGAGTGAAAAACTGTTTTTT.

This sequence joins TRBV7-2 and TRBJ1-4; D gene unclear. Per the germline V gene, CDR1 is SGHTA and CDR2 is FQGNSA. The CDR3 has 15 amino acids. V was trimmed by 1 base and J by 0 bases, leaving 6 bases between them. This CDR3 is CASSLVVATNEKLFF. The CDR3 coding sequence is TGTGCCAGCAGCTTAGTGGTAGCAACTAATGAAAAACTGTTTTTT. The full variable domain, its missing parts supplied by reference TRBV7-2 and TRBJ1-4, is GAGVSQSPSNKVTEKGKDVELRCDPISGHTALYWYRQSLGQGLEFLIYFQGNSAPDKSGLPSDRFSAERTGGSVSTLTIQRTQQEDSAVYLCASSLVVATNEKLFFGSGTQLSVL.

This clonotype was observed a handful of times. The chain recombines TRBV6-6 with TRBJ1-4, with D perhaps matching TRBD1 (6 bases). The germline V gene has CDR1 MNHNY and CDR2 SVGAGI (reference sequence). V shed 0 bases and J shed 6 bases, with 8 bases lying between them. This CDR3 is 14 amino acids long. The CDR3 nucleotides read TGTGCCAGCAGTTACTCGACAGGCGATGAAAAACTGTTTTTT. Protein sequence: CASSYSTGDEKLFF.

The gene calls are TRBV3-1 and TRBJ2-7; the D gene is possibly TRBD2 (6 bases). The V gene lost 0 bases and the J gene lost 0 bases, with 12 bases spanning the gap. The CDR3 runs 16 residues. CDR1 is LGHDT and CDR2 is YNNKEL in the germline V gene (reference sequence). CDR3 region: CASSQDLADSSYEQYF. The CDR3 DNA is TGTGCCAGCAGCCAAGATTTAGCGGATAGCTCCTACGAGCAGTACTTC.

The V gene is TRBV7-9, the J gene TRBJ2-1, with TRBD2 matching over 11 bases. The CDR3 has 18 residues. Germline V gene lookup returns CDR1 SEHNR and CDR2 FQNEAQ (reference sequence). The V and J ends lost 3 bases and 2 bases, in that order; junction bases with no gene match: 9. The CDR3 loop reads CASSFEILTSGTYNEQFF. As DNA, the CDR3 is TGTGCCAGCAGCTTCGAAATTCTGACTAGCGGGACCTACAATGAGCAGTTCTTC.

The V gene is TRBV11-2, the J gene TRBJ2-5, with D possibly matching TRBD1 (6 bases). The better agreement between TRBJ2-1 and the DNA end casts doubt on the J call. From germline, CDR1 is SGHAT and CDR2 FQNNGV. The CDR3 contains 17 residues. The DNA of the CDR3 is TGTGCCAGCAGCTCATCTTATTCGGACAGCCAGCCACGGGAGCAGTTCTTC. This sequence encodes CASSSSYSDSQPREQFF.

V usage is TRBV19 and J usage is TRBJ1-1; 12 bases are a match to TRBD1. With V trimmed by 5 bases and J by 6 bases, 13 bases remained unmatched. The CDR3 sequence is 17 residues long. Germline values: CDR1 LNHDA, CDR2 SQIVND (reference sequence). CDR3: CASSYPLTGTGGSEAFF. CDR3 bases: TGTGCCAGTAGTTATCCCCTTACCGGGACAGGGGGCTCTGAAGCTTTCTTT.

CDR3 in DNA: TGTGCCAGCAGCAAGCGGGAGGGAACCTACGAGCAGTACTTC. Translation gives CASSKREGTYEQYF. J is TRBJ2-7 and V is TRBV6-1, with 10 bases fitting TRBD2. J lost 2 bases, V lost 6 bases, and 4 bases had no gene match. The CDR3 totals 14 residues. Looked up from germline, CDR1 is MNHNS and CDR2 is SASEGT.

The gene calls are TRBV7-2 and TRBJ1-4; D is uncertain. CDR3 size: 15 residues. V lost 6 bases and J 8 bases, leaving 19 bases between the germline ends. Germline V gene sequence: CDR1 SGHTA, CDR2 FQGNSA. CDR3 sequence: CASSSGWGGNEKLFF. For the CDR3, the DNA is TGTGCCAGCAGTTCTGGTTGGGGAGGGAACGAAAAACTGTTTTTT.

In its sample, this clonotype was seen once. The chain recombines TRBV14 with TRBJ2-7, with TRBD1 matching over 9 bases. The CDR3 contains 17 residues. V shed 4 bases and J 0 bases; nucleotides not matched to a gene: 10. The V gene's germline CDR1 is SGHDN and CDR2 FVKESK. CDR3 in amino acids: CASSRPGQGTYSYEQYF. The CDR3 DNA is TGTGCCAGCAGCCGACCGGGACAGGGAACCTACTCCTACGAGCAGTACTTC.

The gene calls are TRBV11-2 and TRBJ2-1; D perhaps matches TRBD1 (5 bases). In germline, CDR1 is SGHAT, CDR2 FQNNGV. The CDR3 extends over 14 amino acids. V lost 3 bases to trimming and J lost 4 bases, with 10 bases between them. CDR3 protein: CASSFRQGYNEQFF. The CDR3 DNA reads as TGTGCCAGCAGCTTCCGGCAGGGTTACAATGAGCAGTTCTTC.

The genes are TRBV20-1 and TRBJ2-1; 11 bases match TRBD2. V lost 4 bases and J lost 6; bases outside the gene matches: 8. Per the germline V gene, CDR1 is DFQATT and CDR2 is SNEGSKA (reference sequence). This CDR3 comprises 15 residues. CDR3 protein: CSAKLAGAVGNEQFF. CDR3 sequence (DNA): TGCAGTGCTAAACTAGCGGGAGCGGTAGGCAATGAGCAGTTCTTC.

This clonotype was found a few times. The chain is built from TRBV7-3 and TRBJ2-3; 8 nucleotides match TRBD2. The ends lost 2 bases at V and 5 bases at J; junction bases unmatched: 6. The CDR3 extends over 15 amino acids. The V gene's germline CDR1 is SGHTA and CDR2 FQGTGA. CDR3 sequence: CASSLGREVKDTQYF. Here the CDR3 DNA reads TGTGCCAGCAGCTTAGGGCGGGAGGTGAAAGATACGCAGTATTTT.

The J gene is TRBJ2-3, the V gene TRBV11-2; D is undetermined. This CDR3 is built from 16 residues. Germline lookup yields CDR1 SGHAT and CDR2 FQNNGV. V was pared by 0 bases and J by 0 bases, with 10 bases between. The CDR3 here is CASSLDGLPSTDTQYF. The CDR3 bases are TGTGCCAGCAGCTTAGATGGGTTACCAAGCACAGATACGCAGTATTTT.

The chain employs TRBV20-1 and TRBJ2-5; D remains unclear. Trimming took 1 base from V and 2 from J, leaving 5 bases between them. CDR3 length equals 12 residues. Germline CDR1 is DFQATT and CDR2 is SNEGSKA (reference sequence). The DNA of the CDR3 is TGCAGTGCTAGAGCCAGGCAAGAGACCCAGTACTTC. Its translation is CSARARQETQYF.